These 15 T cell receptor beta chains were all obtained from the same sample, sequenced in a study of post-analysis software for immune sequencing data. General study findings and limits: Patients used about 5 TRBV segments, including TRBV5-6, TRBV5-1 and TRBV20-1, more often than controls.

These receptors have no identified antigens. TCR beta libraries were prepared from cDNA with unique molecular identifiers. TCRdb reprocessed the PCR reads via MiXCR and lists one record per CDR3 protein. The sample contains 650,000 to 850,000 distinct CDR3 sequences, about 53% of which appear only once. Sequenced sample: blood. Receptors originate from a girl aged 10 to 17 with multiple sclerosis.

The rearrangement links TRBV5-1 to TRBJ2-1, with D unclear. This CDR3 contains 12 residues. Germline loops: CDR1 SGHRS, CDR2 YFSETQ. The V gene lost 0 bases and the J gene lost 9 bases, with 7 bases spanning the gap. The CDR3 sequence: CASSLVWSEQFF. The CDR3 nucleotides read TGCGCCAGCAGCTTGGTATGGAGTGAGCAGTTCTTC.

The sample holds a few counts of this clonotype. V and J are TRBV5-1 and TRBJ2-1, with 13 bases that match TRBD2. J lost 3 bases, V lost 4 bases, and 7 bases had no gene match. Germline V gene sequence: CDR1 SGHRS, CDR2 YFSETQ. The CDR3 has 17 residues. In nucleotides, the CDR3 is TGCGCCAGCAGCCCCAGGACTAGCGGGGGTTACTACAATGAGCAGTTCTTC. It is translated as CASSPRTSGGYYNEQFF.

This chain uses TRBV12-3 or TRBV12-4 with TRBJ2-7; 7 nucleotides agree with TRBD1. CDR3 length: 13 amino acids. The V segment lost 6 bases and the J segment 1 base; nucleotides outside the gene matches: 3. CDR3: CASRPQGSYEQYF. CDR3 DNA sequence: TGTGCCAGCAGGCCACAGGGGTCCTACGAGCAGTACTTC.

This clonotype was found a few times. V usage is TRBV20-1 and J usage is TRBJ1-6; D ambiguous. Trimming shortened V by 1 base and J by 7 bases, and 11 bases separated the two germline ends. The germline CDR1 and CDR2 sequences are DFQATT and SNEGSKA (reference sequence). The CDR3 is made up of 14 amino acids. In DNA form, the CDR3 reads TGCAGTGCTAGAGTCCCTTCCGGGAATTCACCCCTCCACTTT. It is translated as CSARVPSGNSPLHF.

This chain links TRBV7-2 with TRBJ2-5, with TRBD2 matching 7 bases. Germline assignment: CDR1 SGHTA and CDR2 FQGNSA. This CDR3 comprises 15 residues. Trimming cost V 3 bases and J 3 bases; bases outside gene matches: 7. The CDR3 nucleotides are TGTGCCAGCAGCTTGGGCAGCGGGAAGGAAGAGACCCAGTACTTC. Amino acid sequence: CASSLGSGKEETQYF.

The count of this clonotype is one. The chain couples TRBV3-1 to TRBJ2-7; D is undetermined. Germline V gene lookup returns CDR1 LGHDT and CDR2 YNNKEL (reference sequence). This CDR3 contains 12 residues. V dropped 2 bases and J dropped 9 bases, with 11 bases sitting between them. The CDR3 here is CASSQSLTRQYF. In DNA, the CDR3 is TGTGCCAGCAGCCAAAGTTTGACGAGGCAGTACTTC.

The chain links TRBV28 to TRBJ2-7; TRBD2 aligns across 9 bases. CDR1 is MDHEN and CDR2 is SYDVKM in the germline V gene. This CDR3 has 20 amino acids. V lost 3 bases and J lost 5; bases outside the gene matches: 23. The CDR3 loop reads CASSLPVPGLAVRRADEQYF. For the CDR3, the DNA is TGTGCCAGCAGTTTGCCCGTTCCGGGACTAGCAGTCCGTCGGGCAGACGAGCAGTACTTC.

This chain joins TRBV12-3 or TRBV12-4 and TRBJ1-2; the match to TRBD1 covers 7 bases. J was trimmed by 0 bases and V by 4 bases; bases with no gene match: 8. The CDR3 length is 16 residues. CDR3 residues: CASSSRQGPSNYGYTF. In DNA, the CDR3 is TGTGCCAGCAGTTCTAGACAGGGACCGTCTAACTATGGCTACACCTTC.

This chain uses TRBV20-1 with TRBJ2-7, with 8 bases that match TRBD2. From germline, CDR1 is DFQATT and CDR2 SNEGSKA (reference sequence). Trimming took 4 bases from V and 5 from J; bases not matched to a gene: 10. There are 14 residues in the CDR3. The CDR3 region is CSATPGTRRNEQYF. DNA for the CDR3: TGCAGTGCTACCCCCGGGACTAGGCGGAACGAGCAGTACTTC.

V is TRBV2 and J is TRBJ2-4, with D hard to call. The germline CDR1 and CDR2 sequences are SNHLY and FYNNEI. CDR3 length equals 15 residues. Trimming left V 2 bases short and J 3 bases short, with 11 bases between. As DNA, the CDR3 is TGTGCCAGCAGTGAATCTAGGCCCGGCAAAAACATTCAGTACTTC. Protein sequence: CASSESRPGKNIQYF.

This clonotype came up a few times. The chain couples TRBV7-6 to TRBJ2-7; D is possibly TRBD1 or TRBD2 (6 bases each). This CDR3 contains 15 residues. CDR1 and CDR2 from the germline V gene are SGHVS and FNYEAQ. V shed 1 base and J shed 2 bases, with 12 bases lying between them. The chain's CDR3 is CASSLEGGATYEQYF. CDR3 coding DNA: TGTGCCAGCAGCTTAGAGGGGGGCGCAACCTACGAGCAGTACTTC.

Only one count was recorded for this clonotype. CDR3 region: CSVEEHPGTQYF. Here the CDR3 DNA reads TGCAGCGTTGAGGAGCACCCGGGTACGCAGTATTTT. This chain links TRBV29-1 with TRBJ2-3, with D unresolved. The germline V gene encodes CDR1 SQVTM and CDR2 ANQGSEA. V was cut by 3 bases and J by 8 bases, with 12 bases left in between. The CDR3 is 12 amino acids.

In this sample, this clonotype turned up once. The chain is built from TRBV28 and TRBJ2-1; D might be TRBD1 (6 bases). V lost 6 bases and J lost 9, with 15 bases in between. The CDR3 has 13 residues. In germline, CDR1 is MDHEN, CDR2 SYDVKM. In DNA, the CDR3 is TGTGCCAGCAGACCGCCCAGGGGAACTGAGCAGTTCTTC. It encodes CASRPPRGTEQFF.

This clonotype was found once. This sequence joins TRBV6-2 or TRBV6-3 and TRBJ2-1, with 10 bases that match TRBD2. This CDR3 has 14 amino acids. J lost 6 bases, V lost 6 bases, and 5 bases had no gene match. Per germline, CDR1 MNHEY and CDR2 SVGEGT. CDR3 region: CASRLAGKSNEQFF. The CDR3 DNA follows: TGTGCCAGCAGACTAGCGGGAAAGAGCAATGAGCAGTTCTTC.

This clonotype was found once. V usage is TRBV10-3 and J usage is TRBJ2-1; TRBD2 is a possible D gene (5 bases). The CDR3 runs to 17 residues. Germline lookup yields CDR1 ENHRY and CDR2 SYGVKD. V was trimmed by 0 bases and J by 5 bases, leaving 17 bases between them. The CDR3 spells CAISESLSRRQDNEQFF. The CDR3 DNA reads as TGTGCCATCAGTGAGTCGCTTAGCCGGAGGCAAGACAATGAGCAGTTCTTC.